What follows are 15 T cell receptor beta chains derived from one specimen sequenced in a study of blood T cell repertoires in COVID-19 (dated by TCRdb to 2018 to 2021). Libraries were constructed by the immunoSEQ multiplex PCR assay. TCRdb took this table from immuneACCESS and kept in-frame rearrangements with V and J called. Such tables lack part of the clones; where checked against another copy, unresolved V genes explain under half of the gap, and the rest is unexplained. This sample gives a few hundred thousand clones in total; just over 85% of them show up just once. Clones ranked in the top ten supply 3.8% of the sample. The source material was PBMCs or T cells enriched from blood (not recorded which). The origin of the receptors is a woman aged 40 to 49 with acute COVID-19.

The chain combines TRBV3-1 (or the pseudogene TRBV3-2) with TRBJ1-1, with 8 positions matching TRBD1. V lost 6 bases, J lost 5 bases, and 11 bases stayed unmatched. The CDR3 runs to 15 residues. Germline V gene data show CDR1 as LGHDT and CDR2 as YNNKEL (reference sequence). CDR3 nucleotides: TGTGCCAGCAGTGAGGATAGAGGACAGGGAACTGAAGCTTTCTTT. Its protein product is CASSEDRGQGTEAFF.

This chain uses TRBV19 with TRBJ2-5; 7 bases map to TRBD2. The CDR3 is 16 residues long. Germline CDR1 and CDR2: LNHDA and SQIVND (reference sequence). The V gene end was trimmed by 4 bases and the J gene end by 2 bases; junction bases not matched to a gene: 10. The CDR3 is CASSTYPSGSQETQYF. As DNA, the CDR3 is TGTGCCAGTAGTACCTACCCTAGCGGCAGTCAAGAGACCCAGTACTTC.

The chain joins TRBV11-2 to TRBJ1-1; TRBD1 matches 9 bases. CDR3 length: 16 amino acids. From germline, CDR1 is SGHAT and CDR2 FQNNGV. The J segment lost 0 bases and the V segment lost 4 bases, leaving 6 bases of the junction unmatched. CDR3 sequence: CASSSGTGKMNTEAFF. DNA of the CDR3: TGTGCCAGCAGCTCAGGGACAGGGAAGATGAACACTGAAGCTTTCTTT.

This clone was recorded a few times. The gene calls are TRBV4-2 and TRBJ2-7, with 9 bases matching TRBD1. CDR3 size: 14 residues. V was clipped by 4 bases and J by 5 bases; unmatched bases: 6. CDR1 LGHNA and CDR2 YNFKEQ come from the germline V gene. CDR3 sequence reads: CASSRDRGADEQYF. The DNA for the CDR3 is TGTGCCAGCAGCCGAGACAGGGGGGCGGACGAGCAGTACTTC.

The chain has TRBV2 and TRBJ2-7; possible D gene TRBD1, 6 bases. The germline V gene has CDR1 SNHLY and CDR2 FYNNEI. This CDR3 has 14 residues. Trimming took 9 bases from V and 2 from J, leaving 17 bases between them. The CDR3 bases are TGTGCCAGTAACTTTCGGCAGGGGCCCTACGAGCAGTACTTC. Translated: CASNFRQGPYEQYF.

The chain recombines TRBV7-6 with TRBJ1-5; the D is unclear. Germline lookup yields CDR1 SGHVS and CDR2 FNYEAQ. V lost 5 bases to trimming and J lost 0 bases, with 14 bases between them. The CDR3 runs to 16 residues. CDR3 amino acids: CASSRQAAGSNQPQHF. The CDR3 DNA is TGTGCCAGCAGCCGTCAAGCAGCGGGTAGCAATCAGCCCCAGCATTTT. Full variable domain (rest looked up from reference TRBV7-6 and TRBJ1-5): GAGVSQSPRYKVTKRGQDVALRCDPISGHVSLYWYRQALGQGPEFLTYFNYEAQQDKSGLPNDRFSAERPEGSISTLTIQRTEQRDSAMYRCASSRQAAGSNQPQHFGDGTRLSIL.

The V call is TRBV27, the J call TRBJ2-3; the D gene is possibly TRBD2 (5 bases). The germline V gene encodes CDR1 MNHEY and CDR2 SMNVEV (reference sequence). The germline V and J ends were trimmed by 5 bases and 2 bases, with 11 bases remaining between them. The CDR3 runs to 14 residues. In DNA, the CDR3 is TGTGCCAGCAGTCCCGGGATTCCCACAGATACGCAGTATTTT. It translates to CASSPGIPTDTQYF.

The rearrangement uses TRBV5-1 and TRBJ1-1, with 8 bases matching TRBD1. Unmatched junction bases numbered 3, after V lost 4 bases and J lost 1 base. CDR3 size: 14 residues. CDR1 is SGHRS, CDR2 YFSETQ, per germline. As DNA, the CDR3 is TGCGCCAGCAGCATAGGGACAGGGAACACTGAAGCTTTCTTT. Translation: CASSIGTGNTEAFF.

CDR3 amino acids: CASSLGAGPNTEAFF. The CDR3 DNA is TGTGCCAGCAGCTTGGGGGCGGGACCCAACACTGAAGCTTTCTTT. The J gene is TRBJ1-1, the V gene TRBV5-4; TRBD1 might be the D (5 bases). V lost 0 bases and J lost 2, with 11 bases in between. This CDR3 contains 15 residues. CDR1 SGHNT and CDR2 YYREEE come from the germline V gene (reference sequence).

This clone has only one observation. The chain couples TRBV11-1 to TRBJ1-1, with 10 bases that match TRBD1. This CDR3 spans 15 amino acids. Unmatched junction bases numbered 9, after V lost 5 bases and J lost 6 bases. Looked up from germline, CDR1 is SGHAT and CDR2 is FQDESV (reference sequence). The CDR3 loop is CASSTRDRGLPEAFF. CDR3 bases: TGTGCCAGCAGCACCAGGGACAGGGGCCTTCCTGAAGCTTTCTTT.

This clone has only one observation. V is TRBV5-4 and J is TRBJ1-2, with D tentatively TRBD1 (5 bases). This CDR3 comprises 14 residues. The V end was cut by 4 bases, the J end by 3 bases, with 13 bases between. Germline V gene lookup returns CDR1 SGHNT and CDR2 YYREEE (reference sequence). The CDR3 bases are TGTGCCAGCAGCCTGCAGGGAATTGACTATGGCTACACCTTC. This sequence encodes CASSLQGIDYGYTF.

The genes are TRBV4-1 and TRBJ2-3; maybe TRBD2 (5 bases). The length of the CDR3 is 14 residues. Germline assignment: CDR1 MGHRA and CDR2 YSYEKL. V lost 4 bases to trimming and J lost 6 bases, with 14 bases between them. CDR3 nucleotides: TGCGCCAGCAGCCGTACTAGTATTAGGGATACGCAGTATTTT. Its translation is CASSRTSIRDTQYF.

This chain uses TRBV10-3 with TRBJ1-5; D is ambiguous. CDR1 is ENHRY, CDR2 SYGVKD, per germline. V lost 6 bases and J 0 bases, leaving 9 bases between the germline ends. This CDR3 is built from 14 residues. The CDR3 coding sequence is TGTGCCATCAGCGCGATCCATAGCAATCAGCCCCAGCATTTT. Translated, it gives CAISAIHSNQPQHF.

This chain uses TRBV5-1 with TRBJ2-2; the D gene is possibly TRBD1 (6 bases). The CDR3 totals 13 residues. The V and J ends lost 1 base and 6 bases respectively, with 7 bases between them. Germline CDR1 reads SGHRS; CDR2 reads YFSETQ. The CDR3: CASSLTGSGELFF. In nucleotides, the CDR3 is TGCGCCAGCAGCTTGACAGGGTCCGGGGAGCTGTTTTTT.

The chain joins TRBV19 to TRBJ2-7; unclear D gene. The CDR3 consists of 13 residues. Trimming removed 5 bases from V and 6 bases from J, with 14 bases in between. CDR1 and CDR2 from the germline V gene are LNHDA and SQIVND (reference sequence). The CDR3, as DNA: TGTGCCAGTAGTCCAGGTGTCGGATTCGAGCAGTACTTC. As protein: CASSPGVGFEQYF.